This TCR beta chain was recorded in a study of blood T cells in healthy people across ages. Only a few counts were recorded for this clonotype. Its antigen is undetermined. V was clipped by 5 bases and J by 0 bases, with 20 bases between them. Germline-derived CDR1 and CDR2 are DFQATT and SNEGSKA (reference sequence). The CDR3 sequence is 16 residues long. Study observations and caveats: Compared with aged donors, long-lived donors showed fewer expanded clones, suggesting selection.

Through a sample-barcoded 5' primer and a J-beta primer mix, a second PCR was run for roughly 6 to 11 cycles. TCRdb reanalysed the 5' RACE reads using MiXCR and keeps one entry per CDR3 protein. The sample includes over 700,000 distinct CDR3 sequences, roughly 50% seen only once; the top ten take about 42%. The TCR sequence derives from an elderly man in good health. This chain uses TRBV20-1 with TRBJ2-7; the D gene could be TRBD1 or TRBD2 (5 bases each). Sequenced material: blood. The CDR3 sequence: CSAPFGGTAYSYEQYF. The DNA of the CDR3 is TGCAGTGCTCCGTTCGGTGGGACGGCCTACTCCTACGAGCAGTACTTC.